This TCR beta chain stems from a study of tumor-infiltrating lymphocytes in primary liver carcinoma. The researchers produced TCR beta cDNA from 500 ng total RNA with a constant-region primer. ARM-PCR was slightly modified, and three nested multiplex PCR rounds with it gave rise to the TCR beta libraries. It was with TRBV1-TRBV30 forward primers and a C-beta reverse primer that the first two PCR rounds were run, at roughly 10 cycles each. TCRdb re-analysed the multiplex PCR reads in MiXCR, keeping a single row per CDR3 protein. The sample holds a few hundred thousand distinct CDR3 sequences, 50% to 75% seen once. This clonotype was counted many times. Germline DNA was extracted too, while blood RNA derived from unsorted whole blood. V was pared by 3 bases and J by 5 bases, with 8 bases of the junction left unmatched. CDR1 and CDR2 from the germline V gene are SGHAT and FQNNGV. There are 17 residues in the CDR3.

The chain carries TRBV11-2 and TRBJ2-5; 14 bases are shared with TRBD2. The sequence was obtained from a woman in her twenties or thirties with primary liver carcinoma and hepatitis B virus infection. What was sequenced was peripheral blood. DNA for the CDR3: TGTGCCAGCAGCTTCAAGCTGGGACTAGCGGGAGTGGAGACCCAGTACTTC. Protein: CASSFKLGLAGVETQYF.